This T cell receptor beta chain was observed in a study of blood T cell repertoires in COVID-19. Study-level background: COVID-19 samples collected from the United States, Italy and Spain covered acute and convalescent phases. In each case, the material was cDNA or gDNA derived from T cells, B-cell-depleted T cells, or PBMCs.

Authors' analysis steps: Reference gene primer amplification gave nucleated cell count estimates. Here immunoSEQ multiplex PCR was the method, and the copy in TCRdb shows in-frame clones only, minus some. V and J calls and clone size follow that table, whereas D and trimming were derived from the DNA. The sample holds 70,000 to 95,000 clones, about 80% seen once. The receptor was derived from a woman between 35 and 50 years old with active or convalescent COVID-19. The sequencing sample was made of peripheral blood.

Here the CDR3 reads CASRLTGPNEQFF. CDR3 nucleotide sequence: TGTGCCAGCAGGCTTACCGGTCCCAATGAGCAGTTCTTC. The J gene is TRBJ2-1, the V gene TRBV13; D ambiguous. The CDR3 consists of 13 residues. Germline values: CDR1 PRHDT, CDR2 FYEKMQ (reference sequence). V was cut by 6 bases and J by 6 bases, with 12 bases left in between.